The rows below give T cell receptor beta chains drawn from one sample of a study of blood T cell repertoires in COVID-19. Profiling relied on immunoSEQ multiplex PCR, and the TCRdb table lists in-frame clones only, not all of them. Here the sample spans about 250,000 clones, around 80% being singletons. The sample comprised peripheral blood. The source is a man aged 35-49 years with acute or convalescent COVID-19. Each CDR3 is given with its conserved first and last residue. The D gene is left open where the match is weak. The size of a clone is reported for some rows only, either as once, few or many, or as a class for expanded clones.

13	-	TRBV7-2	TRBJ1-1	-	CASSLPGPTEAFF	TGTGCCAGCAGCTTACCAGGGCCCACTGAAGCTTTCTTT
14	-	TRBV29-1	TRBJ2-1	TRBD2	CSVDTSGSYNEQFF	TGCAGCGTTGATACTAGCGGGAGCTACAATGAGCAGTTCTTC
16	-	TRBV27	TRBJ1-1	-	CASRTFGGQENTEAFF	TGTGCCAGCAGGACCTTCGGGGGGCAGGAGAACACTGAAGCTTTCTTT
18	-	TRBV7-2	TRBJ2-5	TRBD2	CASSPDLMTSGKQETQYF	TGTGCCAGCAGCCCCGACCTAATGACTAGCGGCAAACAAGAGACCCAGTACTTC
14	-	TRBV27	TRBJ1-1	TRBD1	CASIPGRGLHEAFF	TGTGCCAGCATCCCCGGGAGGGGGCTACATGAAGCTTTCTTT
16	-	TRBV6-5	TRBJ1-1	TRBD1	CASSSWDSTMNTEAFF	TGTGCCAGCAGTTCATGGGACAGTACCATGAACACTGAAGCTTTCTTT
19	-	TRBV3-1/TRBV3-2	TRBJ2-2	TRBD2	CASSQGRGGDVGDTGELFF	TGTGCCAGCAGCCAAGGGCGGGGAGGGGACGTGGGGGACACCGGGGAGCTGTTTTTT
14	-	TRBV4-3	TRBJ1-2	TRBD1	CASSQKGASYGYTF	TGCGCCAGCAGCCAAAAGGGGGCTAGCTATGGCTACACCTTC
13	-	TRBV6-4	TRBJ1-5	-	CASSIRGIQPQHF	TGTGCCAGCAGCATCAGGGGTATTCAGCCCCAGCATTTT
16	-	TRBV7-2	TRBJ2-7	TRBD1	CASSLARQGVGYEQYF	TGTGCCAGCAGCTTAGCGCGACAGGGGGTCGGCTACGAGCAGTACTTC
14	-	TRBV6-4	TRBJ2-5	-	CASSENWGGETQYF	TGTGCCAGCAGTGAGAACTGGGGAGGCGAGACCCAGTACTTC
15	-	TRBV6-5	TRBJ2-7	-	CASRKRLGDSYEQYF	TGTGCCAGCAGAAAGCGTCTGGGAGACTCCTACGAGCAGTACTTC
18	-	TRBV18	TRBJ2-6	TRBD1	CASSPVGTGVSGANVLTF	TGTGCCAGCTCACCAGTGGGGACAGGGGTATCTGGGGCCAACGTCCTGACTTTC
16	once	TRBV7-9	TRBJ2-7	-	CASSLGRGGVLGEQYF	TGTGCCAGCAGCTTAGGCAGAGGTGGAGTTCTGGGCGAGCAGTACTTC
11	-	TRBV20-1	TRBJ1-1	-	CSVTSGARTFF	TGCAGTGTCACCTCTGGGGCACGAACTTTCTTT
16	-	TRBV11-3	TRBJ2-2	-	CASSPRTAKNTGELFF	TGTGCCAGCAGCCCCCGGACAGCTAAGAACACCGGGGAGCTGTTTTTT
16	few	TRBV4-1	TRBJ2-3	TRBD1	CASSQLRGTGSDTQYF	TGCGCCAGCAGCCAACTACGTGGGACAGGTTCAGATACGCAGTATTTT
14	-	TRBV27	TRBJ1-2	-	CASRFFGEPYGYTF	TGTGCCAGCAGGTTTTTTGGTGAGCCTTATGGCTACACCTTC
15	-	TRBV30	TRBJ2-7	TRBD2	CAWSIASGSAYEQYF	TGTGCCTGGAGTATAGCTAGCGGGAGCGCGTACGAGCAGTACTTC
13	few	TRBV5-5	TRBJ1-6	-	CASSLAGNSPLHF	TGTGCCAGCAGCTTGGCAGGGAATTCACCCCTCCACTTT
13	once	TRBV7-9	TRBJ1-1	-	CASRLTRVTEAFF	TGTGCCAGCAGATTAACCAGGGTGACTGAAGCTTTCTTT
15	-	TRBV16	TRBJ2-7	-	CASSQSISGPMEQYF	TGTGCCAGCAGCCAATCGATTAGCGGCCCTATGGAGCAGTACTTC
16	-	TRBV19	TRBJ1-5	TRBD1	CASRPPGQGNWQPQHF	TGTGCCAGTAGGCCACCGGGACAGGGGAATTGGCAGCCCCAGCATTTT
16	-	TRBV3-1/TRBV3-2	TRBJ1-2	TRBD1	CASSYKGTGAAHGYTF	TGTGCCAGCAGCTATAAGGGGACAGGGGCGGCACATGGCTACACCTTC
14	once	TRBV2	TRBJ2-1	-	CASSEARQTGEQFF	TGTGCCAGCAGTGAGGCGAGGCAGACTGGTGAGCAGTTCTTC
11	few	TRBV6-5	TRBJ2-7	-	CASSYAREQYF	TGTGCCAGCAGTTACGCTAGAGAGCAGTACTTC
15	-	TRBV6-5	TRBJ1-1	-	CASSYRDSRNTEAFF	TGTGCCAGCAGTTACCGGGATTCGAGGAACACTGAAGCTTTCTTT
14	-	TRBV6-1	TRBJ2-3	-	CASSEDSSTDTQYF	TGTGCCAGCAGTGAAGACAGCAGCACAGATACGCAGTATTTT
14	-	TRBV7-3	TRBJ2-1	-	CASSGPLTYNEQFF	TGTGCCAGCAGCGGCCCGCTCACCTACAATGAGCAGTTCTTC
14	-	TRBV27	TRBJ1-2	TRBD1	CASSRDRTNYGYTF	TGTGCCAGCAGTCGGGACAGAACTAACTATGGCTACACCTTC
13	-	TRBV30	TRBJ1-4	-	CAWNQGLNEKLFF	TGTGCCTGGAATCAGGGGCTCAATGAAAAACTGTTTTTT
16	-	TRBV9	TRBJ2-2	TRBD2	CASSVGLAGGTGELFF	TGTGCCAGCTCCGTGGGACTAGCGGGAGGCACCGGGGAGCTGTTTTTT
15	-	TRBV7-2	TRBJ2-5	-	CASSDPLGLQETQYF	TGTGCCAGCAGCGACCCCTTGGGGCTTCAAGAGACCCAGTACTTC
14	-	TRBV6-5	TRBJ2-7	-	CASSPGGALHEQYF	TGTGCCAGCAGCCCCGGTGGGGCCCTACACGAGCAGTACTTC
16	-	TRBV4-1	TRBJ1-5	TRBD1	CASSQSAGTANQPQHF	TGCGCCAGCAGCCAATCGGCCGGGACAGCTAATCAGCCCCAGCATTTT
16	-	TRBV28	TRBJ2-2	-	CASSLRSQVKSGELFF	TGTGCCAGCAGTTTACGTTCACAGGTGAAGTCCGGGGAGCTGTTTTTT
16	-	TRBV3-1/TRBV3-2	TRBJ2-3	-	CASSHARLADTDTQYF	TGTGCCAGCAGCCACGCCAGGTTAGCGGACACAGATACGCAGTATTTT
15	-	TRBV9	TRBJ1-2	TRBD1	CASSTTGTDLYGYTF	TGTGCCAGCAGCACAACCGGGACAGACCTCTATGGCTACACCTTC
14	-	TRBV11-2	TRBJ1-6	TRBD1	CASPTGSLSSPLHF	TGTGCCAGCCCGACAGGGTCCCTAAGTTCACCCCTCCACTTT
16	-	TRBV7-6	TRBJ1-3	TRBD1	CASSLDRQGAWNTIYF	TGTGCCAGCAGCTTAGACAGACAGGGGGCTTGGAACACCATATATTTT
15	-	TRBV7-8	TRBJ1-2	-	CASSLRDTLSLGYTF	TGTGCCAGCAGCTTACGGGACACCCTGTCACTTGGCTACACCTTC
14	-	TRBV27	TRBJ1-2	TRBD1	CASSLRGGNYGYTF	TGTGCCAGCAGCCTTAGAGGGGGCAACTATGGCTACACCTTC
14	-	TRBV12-5	TRBJ1-2	-	CASGLVRGGNGYTF	TGTGCTAGTGGTTTGGTACGAGGGGGAAACGGCTACACCTTC
15	-	TRBV4-2	TRBJ2-4	-	CASSLSQGSKNIQYF	TGTGCCAGCAGCCTCTCCCAGGGATCCAAAAACATTCAGTACTTC
13	-	TRBV10-2	TRBJ2-1	-	CASSGTGFDEQFF	TGCGCCAGCAGTGGTACAGGGTTCGATGAGCAGTTCTTC